The 22 T cell receptor beta chains below come from one sample, sequenced in a study of Ad26.COV2.S vaccination and SARS-CoV-2 variants. Treatment reported: roughly 19 received Ad26.COV2.S at low or high dose, single or two shots; about 5 received placebo; per-sample allocation not given. Vaccine and placebo recipients were sampled on day 63 after the first injection. Only in-frame clones appear in the TCRdb table, and some are missing; sequencing was by immunoSEQ multiplex PCR. The profile shows some 290,000 clones, around four fifths of them singletons. The source material was peripheral blood, sampled in a trial of Ad26.COV2.S vaccine versus placebo. The receptors were gathered from a person between 18 and 65 years old who received the Ad26.COV2.S COVID-19 vaccine or a placebo.

The CDR3 DNA reads TGTGCCAGCAGTAGACTAGCGGGCGCAGAGCAGTACTTC. Amino acids: CASSRLAGAEQYF. This chain links TRBV28 with TRBJ2-7; 10 nucleotides agree with TRBD2. In germline, CDR1 is MDHEN, CDR2 SYDVKM. After removal of 5 bases from V and 7 bases from J, the junction contained 5 bases not matched to a gene. This CDR3 contains 13 residues.

V usage is TRBV5-4 and J usage is TRBJ2-2; TRBD2 aligns across 9 bases. The V and J ends lost 4 bases and 4 bases, in that order; junction bases with no gene match: 14. Germline lookup yields CDR1 SGHNT and CDR2 YYREEE (reference sequence). The CDR3 totals 18 residues. The CDR3 region is CASSPPDSGGLVTGELFF. The CDR3 DNA sequence: TGTGCCAGCAGCCCCCCCGACAGCGGGGGGCTGGTCACCGGGGAGCTGTTTTTT.

J is TRBJ1-3 and V is TRBV6-2 or TRBV6-3; D is unclear. The CDR3 sequence is 14 residues long. From germline, CDR1 is MNHEY and CDR2 SVGEGT. Trimming cost V 2 bases and J 1 base, with 6 bases left between them. The CDR3 coding sequence is TGTGCCAGCAGTTACCAGAGGTCTGGAAACACCATATATTTT. This sequence encodes CASSYQRSGNTIYF.

This rearrangement joins TRBV7-9 to TRBJ1-4; weak D call: TRBD1 (5 bases). From germline, CDR1 is SEHNR and CDR2 FQNEAQ (reference sequence). Between the trimmed V and J ends, which lost 2 bases and 3 bases, there was a span of 10 bases. The CDR3 covers 15 residues. The CDR3 DNA reads as TGTGCCAGCAGCTTATCCAGGGTCTCTAATGAAAAACTGTTTTTT. Protein sequence: CASSLSRVSNEKLFF. The full variable domain, its missing parts supplied by reference TRBV7-9 and TRBJ1-4, is DTGVSQNPRHKITKRGQNVTFRCDPISEHNRLYWYRQTLGQGPEFLTYFQNEAQLEKSRLLSDRFSAERPKGSFSTLEIQRTEQGDSAMYLCASSLSRVSNEKLFFGSGTQLSVL.

V usage is TRBV4-2 and J usage is TRBJ1-4, with 9 bases that match TRBD1. Looked up from germline, CDR1 is LGHNA and CDR2 is YNFKEQ. The CDR3 length is 16 residues. J lost 8 bases, V lost 4 bases, and 11 bases had no gene match. The DNA for the CDR3 is TGTGCCAGCAGCCTCTCGATAGGACAGGGGAGCGAAAAACTGTTTTTT. Its protein product is CASSLSIGQGSEKLFF.

This CDR3 is CASSLLGQGGYNYGYTF. In DNA form, the CDR3 reads TGTGCCAGCAGTTTACTGGGACAGGGAGGCTATAACTATGGCTACACCTTC. This chain uses TRBV27 with TRBJ1-2; 9 bases fit TRBD1. There are 17 residues in the CDR3. The trim removed 2 bases at V and 1 base at J, leaving 8 bases unmatched. Germline V gene sequence: CDR1 MNHEY, CDR2 SMNVEV (reference sequence).

The chain joins TRBV4-1 to TRBJ2-1, with TRBD2 identical over 13 bases. CDR3 length equals 17 residues. The V gene's germline CDR1 is MGHRA and CDR2 YSYEKL. With 1 base clipped from V and 5 bases from J, the junction kept 5 bases outside the gene matches. CDR3 DNA: TGCGCCAGCAGCCAAGCCTATGGGACTAGCGGGGACAATGAGCAGTTCTTC. Protein sequence: CASSQAYGTSGDNEQFF.

The rearrangement joins TRBV14 to TRBJ2-1; either TRBD1 or TRBD2 may fit D (6 bases each). CDR1 is SGHDN and CDR2 is FVKESK in the germline V gene. The germline V and J ends were trimmed by 4 bases and 7 bases, with 14 bases remaining between them. The CDR3 totals 14 residues. The CDR3 protein is CASSRYRAGNEQFF. CDR3 sequence (DNA): TGTGCCAGCAGCCGATACAGGGCGGGGAATGAGCAGTTCTTC.

The chain uses TRBV28 and TRBJ2-6, with D uncertain. V lost 5 bases and J 0 bases, leaving 11 bases between the germline ends. The CDR3 consists of 16 residues. Looked up from germline, CDR1 is MDHEN and CDR2 is SYDVKM. CDR3 DNA: TGTGCCAGCAGTCAACACGGCGGCTCTGGGGCCAACGTCCTGACTTTC. It encodes CASSQHGGSGANVLTF. Full variable domain (rest looked up from reference TRBV28 and TRBJ2-6): DVKVTQSSRYLVKRTGEKVFLECVQDMDHENMFWYRQDPGLGLRLIYFSYDVKMKEKGDIPEGYSVSREKKERFSLILESASTNQTSMYLCASSQHGGSGANVLTFGAGSRLTVL.

This sequence joins TRBV6-1 and TRBJ2-3; the D gene is possibly TRBD2 (6 bases). The length of the CDR3 is 15 residues. The germline CDR1 and CDR2 sequences are MNHNS and SASEGT. Trimming took 2 bases from V and 0 from J, leaving 9 bases between them. The CDR3 DNA follows: TGTGCCAGCAGTGAATGGGCGGGGAGCACAGATACGCAGTATTTT. This translates into CASSEWAGSTDTQYF.

This clone was detected a few times. The chain couples TRBV24-1 to TRBJ2-2; D is perhaps TRBD1 (6 bases). CDR1 and CDR2 (germline): KGHDR, SFDVKD. The CDR3 loop spans 20 amino acids. The V gene lost 6 bases and the J gene lost 0 bases, with 25 bases spanning the gap. CDR3 loop: CATSPNGGRGVSANTGELFF. The DNA of the CDR3 is TGTGCCACCAGTCCGAATGGGGGCAGGGGAGTGAGCGCGAACACCGGGGAGCTGTTTTTT.

This sequence joins TRBV28 and TRBJ1-5, with TRBD1 identical over 12 bases. The CDR3 extends over 17 amino acids. The germline V gene encodes CDR1 MDHEN and CDR2 SYDVKM. The trim removed 6 bases at V and 3 bases at J, leaving 9 bases unmatched. CDR3 DNA sequence: TGTGCCAGCAGCCCCCCTCCGGGACAGGGGGCCAATCAGCCCCAGCATTTT. Amino acid sequence: CASSPPPGQGANQPQHF.

This chain links TRBV5-8 with TRBJ1-4, with TRBD1 matching over 11 bases. Germline CDR1 SGHTS, CDR2 YDEGEE. J was trimmed by 10 bases and V by 0 bases; bases with no gene match: 2. This CDR3 is 14 amino acids long. The DNA for the CDR3 is TGTGCCAGCAGCTTGGATGGGACAGGGGGAAAACTGTTTTTT. It yields the protein CASSLDGTGGKLFF. Together with reference TRBV5-8 and TRBJ1-4, the CDR3 gives the full variable domain: EAGVTQSPTHLIKTRGQQATLRCSPISGHTSVYWYQQALGLGLQFLLWYDEGEERNRGNFPPRFSGRQFPNYSSELNVNALELEDSALYLCASSLDGTGGKLFFGSGTQLSVL.

This chain links TRBV5-1 with TRBJ2-2; TRBD1 matches 10 bases. Germline loops: CDR1 SGHRS, CDR2 YFSETQ. The CDR3 consists of 18 residues. Losses at the gene ends were 4 bases for V and 4 bases for J; bases not matched to a gene: 13. In nucleotides, the CDR3 is TGCGCCAGCAGCAACCGTATACCGGGACAGGGGAGCACCGGGGAGCTGTTTTTT. Translating gives CASSNRIPGQGSTGELFF. The whole variable domain, filled in from reference TRBV5-1 and TRBJ2-2, reads KAGVTQTPRYLIKTRGQQVTLSCSPISGHRSVSWYQQTPGQGLQFLFEYFSETQRNKGNFPGRFSGRQFSNSRSEMNVSTLELGDSALYLCASSNRIPGQGSTGELFFGEGSRLTVL.

The chain carries TRBV4-1 and TRBJ1-1; no firm D call. The CDR3 spans 13 residues. The V gene's germline CDR1 is MGHRA and CDR2 YSYEKL. V lost 1 base and J lost 2, with 5 bases in between. The CDR3 protein is CASSQVSNTEAFF. CDR3 coding DNA: TGCGCCAGCAGCCAAGTATCAAACACTGAAGCTTTCTTT.

V is TRBV10-3 and J is TRBJ2-7, with a possible D match to TRBD1 (5 bases). The CDR3 is made up of 13 amino acids. V lost 2 bases, J lost 7 bases, and 12 bases lay in between. Germline V lookup: CDR1 ENHRY, CDR2 SYGVKD. CDR3 nucleotide sequence: TGTGCCATCAGTGAGAAGGGGTTAGGAGAGCAGTACTTC. Translation: CAISEKGLGEQYF.

This clone has just one count. The chain recombines TRBV6-5 with TRBJ1-1; maybe TRBD1 (6 bases). V shed 7 bases and J shed 3 bases, with 18 bases lying between them. The CDR3 contains 15 residues. CDR1 and CDR2 from the germline V gene are MNHEY and SVGAGI. The CDR3 protein is CASTRGGKGDTEAFF. The CDR3 region has the DNA TGTGCCAGCACAAGGGGGGGAAAAGGGGACACTGAAGCTTTCTTT.

The rearrangement links TRBV6-5 to TRBJ2-7; D is ambiguous. V lost 6 bases and J 3 bases, leaving 12 bases between the germline ends. CDR1 MNHEY and CDR2 SVGAGI come from the germline V gene. The CDR3 runs 13 residues. CDR3 DNA sequence: TGTGCCAGCAGAGTAGGCGTTCTCTACGAGCAGTACTTC. Translating gives CASRVGVLYEQYF.

This clone was counted once. V and J are TRBV11-2 and TRBJ1-2, with a possible D match to TRBD1 (6 bases). The ends were cut back, 6 bases at V and 5 bases at J, with 16 bases in the middle. CDR1 and CDR2 from the germline V gene are SGHAT and FQNNGV. The CDR3 loop spans 14 amino acids. In nucleotides, the CDR3 is TGTGCCAGCAGTCACGACCCAGGGGTATATGGCTACACCTTC. Its translation is CASSHDPGVYGYTF.

This rearrangement joins TRBV12-3 or TRBV12-4 to TRBJ1-1; the D gene is possibly TRBD1 (5 bases). CDR3 size: 13 residues. Trimming pared 5 bases from V and 3 bases from J, leaving 10 bases between. CDR3 DNA: TGTGCCAGCAGTGGGGGGGGACACACTGAAGCTTTCTTT. This translates into CASSGGGHTEAFF.

V usage is TRBV7-2 and J usage is TRBJ2-7; 8 nucleotides match TRBD1. V shed 1 base, J shed 5 bases, and the junction held 10 bases outside the gene matches. Germline V lookup: CDR1 SGHTA, CDR2 FQGNSA. The CDR3 runs to 16 residues. CDR3: CASSLVVGQGSNEQYF. In DNA, the CDR3 is TGTGCCAGCAGCTTAGTCGTAGGACAGGGTTCTAACGAGCAGTACTTC.

This chain connects TRBV28 to TRBJ2-2, with 8 bases fitting TRBD1. Germline V CDR1 and CDR2: MDHEN, SYDVKM. This CDR3 is 16 amino acids long. After removal of 5 bases from V and 6 bases from J, the junction contained 11 bases not matched to a gene. CDR3 sequence reads: CASSPRGPLRAGELFF. For the CDR3, the DNA is TGTGCCAGCAGTCCCAGGGGGCCCCTTAGGGCCGGGGAGCTGTTTTTT.